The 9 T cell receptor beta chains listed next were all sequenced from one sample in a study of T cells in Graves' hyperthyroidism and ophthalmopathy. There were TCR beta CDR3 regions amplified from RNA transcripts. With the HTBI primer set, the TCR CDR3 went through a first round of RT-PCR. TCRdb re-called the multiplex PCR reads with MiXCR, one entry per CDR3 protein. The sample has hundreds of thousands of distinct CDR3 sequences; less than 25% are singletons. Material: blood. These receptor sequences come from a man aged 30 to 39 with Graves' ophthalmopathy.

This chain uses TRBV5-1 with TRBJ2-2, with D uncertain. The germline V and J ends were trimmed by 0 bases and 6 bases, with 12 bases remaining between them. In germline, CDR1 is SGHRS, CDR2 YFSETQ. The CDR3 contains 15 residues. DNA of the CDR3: TGCGCCAGCAGCTTGGGTGGTTCCGGACCCGGGGAGCTGTTTTTT. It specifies CASSLGGSGPGELFF.

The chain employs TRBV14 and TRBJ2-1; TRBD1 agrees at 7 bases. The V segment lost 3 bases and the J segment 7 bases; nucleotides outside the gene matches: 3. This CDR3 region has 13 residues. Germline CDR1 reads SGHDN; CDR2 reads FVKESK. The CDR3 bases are TGTGCCAGCAGCCATACAGGGGAGAATGAGCAGTTCTTC. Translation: CASSHTGENEQFF. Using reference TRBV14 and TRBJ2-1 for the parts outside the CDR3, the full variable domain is EAGVTQFPSHSVIEKGQTVTLRCDPISGHDNLYWYRRVMGKEIKFLLHFVKESKQDESGMPNNRFLAERTGGTYSTLKVQPAELEDSGVYFCASSHTGENEQFFGPGTRLTVL.

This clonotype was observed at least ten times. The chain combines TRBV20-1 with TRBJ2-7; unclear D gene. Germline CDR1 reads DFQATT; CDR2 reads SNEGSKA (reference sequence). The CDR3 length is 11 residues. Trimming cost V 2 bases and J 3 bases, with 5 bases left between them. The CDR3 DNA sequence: TGCAGTGCTAGACGGAGCTACGAGCAGTACTTC. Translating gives CSARRSYEQYF.

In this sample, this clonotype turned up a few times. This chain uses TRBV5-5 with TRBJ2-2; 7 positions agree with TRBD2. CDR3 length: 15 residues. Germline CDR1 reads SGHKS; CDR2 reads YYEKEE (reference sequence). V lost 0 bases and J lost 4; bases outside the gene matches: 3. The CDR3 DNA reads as TGTGCCAGCAGCTTGGATGGGAGGGTCACCGGGGAGCTGTTTTTT. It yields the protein CASSLDGRVTGELFF.

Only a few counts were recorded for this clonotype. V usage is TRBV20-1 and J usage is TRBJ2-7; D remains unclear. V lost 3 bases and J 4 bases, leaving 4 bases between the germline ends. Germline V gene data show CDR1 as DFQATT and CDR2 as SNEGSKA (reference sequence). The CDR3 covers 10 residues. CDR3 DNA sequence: TGCAGTGCTAGGGAATACGAGCAGTACTTC. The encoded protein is CSAREYEQYF.

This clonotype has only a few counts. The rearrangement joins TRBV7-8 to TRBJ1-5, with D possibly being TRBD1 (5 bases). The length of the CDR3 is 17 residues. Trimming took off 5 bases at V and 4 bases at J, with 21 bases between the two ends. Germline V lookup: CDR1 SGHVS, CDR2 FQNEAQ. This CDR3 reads CASSPQARAGWNQPQHF. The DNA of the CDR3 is TGTGCCAGCAGCCCCCAAGCTCGGGCAGGGTGGAATCAGCCCCAGCATTTT.

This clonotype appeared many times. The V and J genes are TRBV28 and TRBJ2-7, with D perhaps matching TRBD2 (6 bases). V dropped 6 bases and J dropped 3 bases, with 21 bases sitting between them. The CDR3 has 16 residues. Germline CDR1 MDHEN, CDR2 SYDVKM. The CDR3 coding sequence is TGTGCCAGCAGCACGCCAGGAGGGGTGACAAACTACGAGCAGTACTTC. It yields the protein CASSTPGGVTNYEQYF.

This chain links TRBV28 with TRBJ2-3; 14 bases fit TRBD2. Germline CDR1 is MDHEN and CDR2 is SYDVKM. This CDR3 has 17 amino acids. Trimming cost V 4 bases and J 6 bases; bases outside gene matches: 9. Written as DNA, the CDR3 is TGTGCCAGCAGTTGGTTACCGGGACTAGCGGGAGTGGATACGCAGTATTTT. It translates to CASSWLPGLAGVDTQYF.

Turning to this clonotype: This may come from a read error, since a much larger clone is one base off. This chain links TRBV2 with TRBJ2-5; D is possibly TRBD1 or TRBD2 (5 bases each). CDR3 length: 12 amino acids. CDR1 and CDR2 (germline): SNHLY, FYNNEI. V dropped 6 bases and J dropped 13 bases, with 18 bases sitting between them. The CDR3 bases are TGTGCCAGCAGCGGGGAGATCAGGGACGGGTACTTC. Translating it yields CASSGEIRDGYF.